This T cell receptor (beta chain) appears in the sequencing data of a study of CD8+CD57+ T cells in acquired aplastic anemia. Study-wide points: Comparison of patients with controls identified approximately 28 shared CD8+ CDR3 sequences.

As regards this clonotype: Its antigen is undetermined.

The use of genomic DNA as template underpinned the TCR beta VDJ and CDR3 profiling. Each CDR3 protein is one row after TCRdb ran MiXCR on the reads. The sample comprises some 240,000 distinct CDR3 sequences, roughly 33% of which are singletons, and 0.9% to 1.2% rests with the top ten. The germline CDR1 and CDR2 sequences are SNHLY and FYNNEI. CDR3 length: 14 residues. The V and J ends lost 4 bases and 5 bases respectively, with 15 bases between them. The sample was sorted CD4+, CD8+, or CD8+CD57+ T cells (not recorded which) from PBMCs. The chain has TRBV2 and TRBJ2-7, with D hard to call. This sequence was found in a human donor in good health, serving as a control. CDR3 DNA: TGTGCCAGCAGTGTGAGCCCACTTTGGGACGAGCAGTACTTC. It specifies CASSVSPLWDEQYF.